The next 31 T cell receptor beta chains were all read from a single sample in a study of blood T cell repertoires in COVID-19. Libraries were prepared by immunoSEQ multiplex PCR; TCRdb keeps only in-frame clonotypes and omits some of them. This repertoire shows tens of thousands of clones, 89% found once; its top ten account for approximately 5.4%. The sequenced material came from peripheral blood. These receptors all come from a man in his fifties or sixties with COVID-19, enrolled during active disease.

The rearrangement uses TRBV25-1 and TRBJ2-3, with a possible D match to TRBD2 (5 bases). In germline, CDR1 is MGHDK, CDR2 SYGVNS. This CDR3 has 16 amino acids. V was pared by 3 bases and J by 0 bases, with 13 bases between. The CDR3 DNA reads TGTGCCAGCAGTGAGTACCCTCGCGGGAGCACAGATACGCAGTATTTT. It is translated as CASSEYPRGSTDTQYF.

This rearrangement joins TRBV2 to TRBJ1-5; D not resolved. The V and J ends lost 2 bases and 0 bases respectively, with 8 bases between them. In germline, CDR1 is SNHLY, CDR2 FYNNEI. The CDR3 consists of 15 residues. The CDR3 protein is CASSEWRYSNQPQHF. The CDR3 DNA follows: TGTGCCAGCAGTGAATGGCGGTATAGCAATCAGCCCCAGCATTTT.

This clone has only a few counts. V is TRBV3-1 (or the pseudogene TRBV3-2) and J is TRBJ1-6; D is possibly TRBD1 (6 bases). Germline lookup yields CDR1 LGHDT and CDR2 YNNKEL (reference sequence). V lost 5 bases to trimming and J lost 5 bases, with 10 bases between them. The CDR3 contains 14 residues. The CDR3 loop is CASSGQGNNSPLHF. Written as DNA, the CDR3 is TGTGCCAGCAGCGGTCAGGGGAATAATTCACCCCTCCACTTT.

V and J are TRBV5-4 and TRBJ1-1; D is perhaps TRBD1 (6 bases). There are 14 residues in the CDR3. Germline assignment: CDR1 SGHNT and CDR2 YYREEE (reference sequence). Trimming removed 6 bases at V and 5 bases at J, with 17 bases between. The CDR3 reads CASTLRPGETEAFF. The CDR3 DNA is TGTGCCAGCACCTTAAGGCCAGGGGAGACTGAAGCTTTCTTT. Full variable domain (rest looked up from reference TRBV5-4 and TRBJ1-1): ETGVTQSPTHLIKTRGQQVTLRCSSQSGHNTVSWYQQALGQGPQFIFQYYREEENGRGNFPPRFSGLQFPNYSSELNVNALELDDSALYLCASTLRPGETEAFFGQGTRLTVV.

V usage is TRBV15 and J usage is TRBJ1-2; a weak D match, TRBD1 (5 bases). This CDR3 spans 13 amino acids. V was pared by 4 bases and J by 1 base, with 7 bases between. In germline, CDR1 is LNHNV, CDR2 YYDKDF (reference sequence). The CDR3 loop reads CATSTGLNYGYTF. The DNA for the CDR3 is TGTGCCACCAGCACAGGGCTTAACTATGGCTACACCTTC.

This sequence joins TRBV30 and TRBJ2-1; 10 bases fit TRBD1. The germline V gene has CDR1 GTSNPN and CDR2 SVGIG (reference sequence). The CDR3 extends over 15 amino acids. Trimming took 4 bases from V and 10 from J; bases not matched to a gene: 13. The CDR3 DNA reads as TGTGCCTGGACCCCGCGACAGGGGGCGTCGGGGGAGCAGTTCTTC. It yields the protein CAWTPRQGASGEQFF.

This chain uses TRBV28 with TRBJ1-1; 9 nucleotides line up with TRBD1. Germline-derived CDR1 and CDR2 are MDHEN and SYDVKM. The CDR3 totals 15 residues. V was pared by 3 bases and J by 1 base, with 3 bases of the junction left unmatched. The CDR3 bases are TGTGCCAGCAGTTTGGGGGGACAGGGGAACACTGAAGCTTTCTTT. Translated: CASSLGGQGNTEAFF.

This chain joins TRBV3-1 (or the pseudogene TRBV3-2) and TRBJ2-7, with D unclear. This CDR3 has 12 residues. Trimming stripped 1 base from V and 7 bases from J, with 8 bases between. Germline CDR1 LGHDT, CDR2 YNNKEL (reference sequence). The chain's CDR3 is CASSQGSREQYF. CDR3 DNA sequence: TGTGCCAGCAGCCAAGGGAGTAGGGAGCAGTACTTC.

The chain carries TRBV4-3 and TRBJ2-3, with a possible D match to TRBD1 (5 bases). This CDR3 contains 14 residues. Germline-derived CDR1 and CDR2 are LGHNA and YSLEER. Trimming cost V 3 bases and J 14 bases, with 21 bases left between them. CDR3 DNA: TGCGCCAGCAGCCAGGACATAACCGGAGAGTATATGTATTTT. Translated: CASSQDITGEYMYF.

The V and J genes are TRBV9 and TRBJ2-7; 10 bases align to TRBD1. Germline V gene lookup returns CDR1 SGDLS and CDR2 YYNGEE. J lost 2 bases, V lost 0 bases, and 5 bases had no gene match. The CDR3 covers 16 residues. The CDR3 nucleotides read TGTGCCAGCAGCGTAGAGGGGACAGGGGCGACCTACGAGCAGTACTTC. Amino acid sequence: CASSVEGTGATYEQYF.

For the CDR3, the DNA is TGTGCCAGCAGTTACTCAGCGGGAGTTGAGGATGAGCAGTTCTTC. Amino acid sequence: CASSYSAGVEDEQFF. The rearrangement uses TRBV6-5 and TRBJ2-1, with TRBD2 matching over 8 bases. The trim removed 0 bases at V and 8 bases at J, leaving 6 bases unmatched. There are 15 residues in the CDR3. Germline loops: CDR1 MNHEY, CDR2 SVGAGI.

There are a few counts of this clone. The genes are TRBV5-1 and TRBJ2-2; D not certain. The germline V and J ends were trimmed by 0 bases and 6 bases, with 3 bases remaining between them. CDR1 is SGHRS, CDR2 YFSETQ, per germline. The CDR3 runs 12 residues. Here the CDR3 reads CASSLEPGELFF. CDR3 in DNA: TGCGCCAGCAGCTTGGAGCCCGGGGAGCTGTTTTTT.

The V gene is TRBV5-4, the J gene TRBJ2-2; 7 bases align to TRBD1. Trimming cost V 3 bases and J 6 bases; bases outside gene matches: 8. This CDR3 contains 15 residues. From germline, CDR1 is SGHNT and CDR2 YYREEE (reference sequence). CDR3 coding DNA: TGTGCCAGCAGCTCCCGACAGGGTAGGGCCGGGGAGCTGTTTTTT. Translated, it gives CASSSRQGRAGELFF.

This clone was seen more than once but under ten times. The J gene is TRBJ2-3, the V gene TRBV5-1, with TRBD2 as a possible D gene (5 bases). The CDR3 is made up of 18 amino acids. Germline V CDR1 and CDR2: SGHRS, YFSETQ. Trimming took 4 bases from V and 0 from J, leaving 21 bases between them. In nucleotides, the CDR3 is TGCGCCAGCAGCGGACTCTCCCCCACGGGTGCTAGCACAGATACGCAGTATTTT. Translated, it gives CASSGLSPTGASTDTQYF.

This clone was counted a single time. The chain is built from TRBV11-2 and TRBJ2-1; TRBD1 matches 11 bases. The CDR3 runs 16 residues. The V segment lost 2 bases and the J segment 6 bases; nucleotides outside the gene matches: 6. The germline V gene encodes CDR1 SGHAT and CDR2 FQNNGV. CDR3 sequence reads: CASSLRTGQGGNEQFF. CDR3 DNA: TGTGCCAGCAGCTTAAGAACGGGACAGGGGGGCAATGAGCAGTTCTTC.

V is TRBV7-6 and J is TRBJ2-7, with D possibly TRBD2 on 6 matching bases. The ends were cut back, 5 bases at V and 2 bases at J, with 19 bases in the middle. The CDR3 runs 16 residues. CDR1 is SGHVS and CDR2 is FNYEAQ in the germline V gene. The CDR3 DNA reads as TGTGCCAGCAGCCCTCGAGGAGGGTGGGCCGCCTACGAGCAGTACTTC. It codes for CASSPRGGWAAYEQYF.

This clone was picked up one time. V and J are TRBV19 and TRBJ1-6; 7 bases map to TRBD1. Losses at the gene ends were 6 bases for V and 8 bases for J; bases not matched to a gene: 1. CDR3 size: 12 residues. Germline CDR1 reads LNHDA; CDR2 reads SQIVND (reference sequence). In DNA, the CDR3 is TGTGCCAGTAGAGACAGGGATTCACCCCTCCACTTT. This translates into CASRDRDSPLHF.

For the CDR3, the DNA is TGTGCCAGCACCTTACGTGAGAAGAACTATGGCTACACCTTC. Its protein is CASTLREKNYGYTF. J is TRBJ1-2 and V is TRBV28; D ambiguous. Trimming took 7 bases from V and 2 from J, leaving 14 bases between them. The CDR3 is 14 residues long. Germline V gene sequence: CDR1 MDHEN, CDR2 SYDVKM.

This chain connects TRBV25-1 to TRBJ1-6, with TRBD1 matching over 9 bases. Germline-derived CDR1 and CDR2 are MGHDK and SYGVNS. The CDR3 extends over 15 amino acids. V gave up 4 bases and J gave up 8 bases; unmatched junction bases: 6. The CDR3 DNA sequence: TGTGCCAGCAGTGGCCCCCGGGACAGGGATTCACCCCTCCACTTT. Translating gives CASSGPRDRDSPLHF.

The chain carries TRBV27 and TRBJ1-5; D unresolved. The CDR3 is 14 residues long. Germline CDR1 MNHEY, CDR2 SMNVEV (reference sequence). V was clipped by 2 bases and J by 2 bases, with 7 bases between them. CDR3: CASSLQVGNQPQHF. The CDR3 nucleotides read TGTGCCAGCAGTTTACAGGTTGGCAATCAGCCCCAGCATTTT.

The CDR3 nucleotides read TGTGCCAGCAGTGAGCGAACAGGGTCATTACGGCCCCAGCATTTT. Translating gives CASSERTGSLRPQHF. The chain is built from TRBV6-1 and TRBJ1-5; D might be TRBD1 (6 bases). Trimming removed 3 bases from V and 9 bases from J, with 18 bases in between. The CDR3 sequence is 15 residues long. Germline V gene sequence: CDR1 MNHNS, CDR2 SASEGT.

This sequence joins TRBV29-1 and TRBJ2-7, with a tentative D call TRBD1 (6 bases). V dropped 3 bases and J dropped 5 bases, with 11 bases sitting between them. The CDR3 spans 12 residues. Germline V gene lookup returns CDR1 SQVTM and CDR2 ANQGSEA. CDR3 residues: CSVDTGTNEQYF. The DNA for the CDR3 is TGCAGCGTTGATACTGGGACAAACGAGCAGTACTTC.

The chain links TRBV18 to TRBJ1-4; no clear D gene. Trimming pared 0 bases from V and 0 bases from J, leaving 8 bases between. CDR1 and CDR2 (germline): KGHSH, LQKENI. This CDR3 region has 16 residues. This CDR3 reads CASSPPRGTTNEKLFF. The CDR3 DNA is TGTGCCAGCTCACCACCGCGGGGAACAACTAATGAAAAACTGTTTTTT.

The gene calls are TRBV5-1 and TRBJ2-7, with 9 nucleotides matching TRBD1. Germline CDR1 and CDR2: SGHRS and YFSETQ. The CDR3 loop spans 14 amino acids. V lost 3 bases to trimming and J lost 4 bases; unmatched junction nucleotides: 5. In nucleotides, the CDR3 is TGCGCCAGCAGCTCTTCGACAGGGGGATACGAGCAGTACTTC. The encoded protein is CASSSSTGGYEQYF.

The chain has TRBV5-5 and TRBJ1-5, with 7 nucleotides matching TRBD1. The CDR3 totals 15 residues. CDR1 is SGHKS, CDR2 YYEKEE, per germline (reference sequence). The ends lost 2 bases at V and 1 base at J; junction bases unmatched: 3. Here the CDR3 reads CASSLQQGSNQPQHF. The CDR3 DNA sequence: TGTGCCAGCAGCTTACAACAGGGGAGCAATCAGCCCCAGCATTTT.

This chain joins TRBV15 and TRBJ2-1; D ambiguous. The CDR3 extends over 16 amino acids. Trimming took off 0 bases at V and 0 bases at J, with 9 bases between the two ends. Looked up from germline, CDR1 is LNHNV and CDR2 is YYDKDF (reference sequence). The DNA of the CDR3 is TGTGCCACCAGCAGAGATTGGGCGAGCTCCTACAATGAGCAGTTCTTC. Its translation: CATSRDWASSYNEQFF.

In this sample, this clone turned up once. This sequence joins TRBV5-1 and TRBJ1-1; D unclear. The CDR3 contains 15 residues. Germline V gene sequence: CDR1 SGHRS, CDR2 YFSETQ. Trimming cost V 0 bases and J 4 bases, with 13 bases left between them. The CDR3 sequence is CASSLGEGGGTEAFF. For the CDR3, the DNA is TGCGCCAGCAGCTTGGGGGAGGGCGGCGGCACTGAAGCTTTCTTT. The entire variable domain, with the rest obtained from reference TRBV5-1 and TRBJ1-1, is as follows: KAGVTQTPRYLIKTRGQQVTLSCSPISGHRSVSWYQQTPGQGLQFLFEYFSETQRNKGNFPGRFSGRQFSNSRSEMNVSTLELGDSALYLCASSLGEGGGTEAFFGQGTRLTVV.

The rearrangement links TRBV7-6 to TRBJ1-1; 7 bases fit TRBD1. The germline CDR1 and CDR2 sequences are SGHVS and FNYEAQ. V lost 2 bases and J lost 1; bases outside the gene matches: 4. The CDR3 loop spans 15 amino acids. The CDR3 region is CASSLRGTENTEAFF. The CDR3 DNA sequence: TGTGCCAGCAGCTTACGTGGGACAGAGAACACTGAAGCTTTCTTT.

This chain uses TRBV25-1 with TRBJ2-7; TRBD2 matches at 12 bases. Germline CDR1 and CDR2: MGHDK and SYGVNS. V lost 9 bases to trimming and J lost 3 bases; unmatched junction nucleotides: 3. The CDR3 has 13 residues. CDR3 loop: CASGLAGFYEQYF. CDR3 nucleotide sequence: TGTGCCAGTGGACTAGCGGGGTTCTACGAGCAGTACTTC.

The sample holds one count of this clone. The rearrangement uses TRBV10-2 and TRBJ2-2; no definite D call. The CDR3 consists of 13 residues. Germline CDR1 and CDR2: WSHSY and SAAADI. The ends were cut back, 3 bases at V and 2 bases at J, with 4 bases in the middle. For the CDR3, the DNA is TGCGCCAGCAGTGACTCCAACACCGGGGAGCTGTTTTTT. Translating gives CASSDSNTGELFF.

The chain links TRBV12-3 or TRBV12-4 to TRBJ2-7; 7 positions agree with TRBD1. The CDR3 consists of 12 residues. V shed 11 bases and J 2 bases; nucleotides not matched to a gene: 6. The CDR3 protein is CACGQETYEQYF. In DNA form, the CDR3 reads TGTGCCTGCGGACAGGAGACCTACGAGCAGTACTTC.